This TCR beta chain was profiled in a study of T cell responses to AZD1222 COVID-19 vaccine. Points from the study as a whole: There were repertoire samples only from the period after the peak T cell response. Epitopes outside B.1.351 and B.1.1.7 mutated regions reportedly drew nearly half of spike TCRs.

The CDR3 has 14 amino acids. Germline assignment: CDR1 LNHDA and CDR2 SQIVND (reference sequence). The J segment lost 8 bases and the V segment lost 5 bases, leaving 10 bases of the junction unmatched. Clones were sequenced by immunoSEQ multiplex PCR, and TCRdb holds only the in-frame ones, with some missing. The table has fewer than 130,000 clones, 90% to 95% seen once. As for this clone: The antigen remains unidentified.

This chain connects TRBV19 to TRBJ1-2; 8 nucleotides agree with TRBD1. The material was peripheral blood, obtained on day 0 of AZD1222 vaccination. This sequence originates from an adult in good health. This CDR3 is CASSVDRAPSGYTF. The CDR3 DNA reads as TGTGCCAGTAGTGTGGACAGGGCCCCATCGGGCTACACCTTC.